The clone carrying this T cell receptor beta chain has ten or more counts. RNA transcripts were the source from which TCR beta CDR3 regions were amplified. HTBI primers served in a first-round RT-PCR, which a second-round multiplex PCR followed. One entry per CDR3 protein results from TCRdb running MiXCR on the multiplex PCR reads. Of tens of thousands of distinct CDR3 sequences listed, 50% are singletons. This entry belongs to a study of Graves' ophthalmopathy and Graves' hyperthyroidism. Enrollment excluded any patients with other autoimmune diseases, uncontrolled infections, pregnancy or lactation. The specimen was peripheral blood. The sequence derives from an adult woman with stable Graves' hyperthyroidism.

CDR3 sequence (DNA): TGTGCCAGTAGTCTAGGGACAGGGGATTACACTGAAGCTTTCTTT. This sequence encodes CASSLGTGDYTEAFF. The V gene is TRBV19, the J gene TRBJ1-1, with 10 bases matching TRBD1. V gave up 5 bases and J gave up 3 bases; unmatched junction bases: 6. The CDR3 covers 15 residues. Germline V gene lookup returns CDR1 LNHDA and CDR2 SQIVND (reference sequence). The full variable domain, its missing parts supplied by reference TRBV19 and TRBJ1-1, is DGGITQSPKYLFRKEGQNVTLSCEQNLNHDAMYWYRQDPGQGLRLIYYSQIVNDFQKGDIAEGYSVSREKKESFPLTVTSAQKNPTAFYLCASSLGTGDYTEAFFGQGTRLTVV.